This T cell receptor (beta chain) emerged from a study of cytomegalovirus exposure and HLA in healthy donors. Regarding this clone: Its antigen is not known.

A multiplex PCR was run with 60 Vbeta primers and 13 Jbeta primers. Sequencing used immunoSEQ multiplex PCR; TCRdb keeps in-frame clones, though not all of them. The data show tens of thousands of clones, approximately 80% seen once. V was pared by 5 bases and J by 3 bases, with 14 bases between. The CDR3 covers 15 residues. Germline loops: CDR1 SNHLY, CDR2 FYNNEI. Findings and caveats of the study: For most TCR beta V segments, an earlier analysis put the productive rate at about 87% or about 30% of the time. In a later analysis, at a false discovery rate of 0.05, approximately 16,000 TCR beta sequences were associated with HLA alleles.

The sequencing sample was made of PBMCs. The gene calls are TRBV2 and TRBJ2-1; TRBD1 might be the D (6 bases). This sequence originates from a female donor in good health and CMV-seronegative. CDR3 region: CASSSRRGVYNEQFF. CDR3 in DNA: TGTGCCAGCAGTAGCCGCAGGGGCGTCTACAATGAGCAGTTCTTC.